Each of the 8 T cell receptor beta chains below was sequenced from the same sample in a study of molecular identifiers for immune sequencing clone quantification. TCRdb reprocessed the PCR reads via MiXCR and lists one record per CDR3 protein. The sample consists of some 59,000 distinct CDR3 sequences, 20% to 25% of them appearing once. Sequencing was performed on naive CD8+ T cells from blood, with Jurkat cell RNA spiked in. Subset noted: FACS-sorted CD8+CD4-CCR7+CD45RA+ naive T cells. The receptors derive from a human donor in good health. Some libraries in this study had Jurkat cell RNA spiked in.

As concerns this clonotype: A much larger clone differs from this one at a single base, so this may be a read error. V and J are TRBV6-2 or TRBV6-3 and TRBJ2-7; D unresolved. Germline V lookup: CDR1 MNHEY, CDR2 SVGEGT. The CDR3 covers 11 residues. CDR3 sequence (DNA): TGTGCCCGCAGTTATATCTACGAGCAGTACTTC. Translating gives CARSYIYEQYF.

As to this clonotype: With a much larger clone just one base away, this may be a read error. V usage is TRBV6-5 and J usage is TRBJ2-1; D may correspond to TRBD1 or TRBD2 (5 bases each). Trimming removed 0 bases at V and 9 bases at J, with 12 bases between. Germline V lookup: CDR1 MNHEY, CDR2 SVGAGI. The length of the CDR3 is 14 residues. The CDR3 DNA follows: TGTGCCAGCAGTTACTCCAGCCCCGGGGCTGAGCAGTTCTTC. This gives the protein CASSYSSPGAEQFF.

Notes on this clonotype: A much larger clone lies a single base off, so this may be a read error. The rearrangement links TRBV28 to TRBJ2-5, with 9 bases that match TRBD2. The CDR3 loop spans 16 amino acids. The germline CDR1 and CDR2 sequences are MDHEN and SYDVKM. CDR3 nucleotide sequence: TGTCCCAGCAGGCAGACCGGGGGACTAGCTGGGGAGACCCAGTACTTC. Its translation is CPSRQTGGLAGETQYF.

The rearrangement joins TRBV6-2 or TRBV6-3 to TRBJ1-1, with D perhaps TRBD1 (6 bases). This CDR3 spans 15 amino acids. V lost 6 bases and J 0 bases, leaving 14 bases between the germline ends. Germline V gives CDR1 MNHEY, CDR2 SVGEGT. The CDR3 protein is CASREVGALNTEAFF. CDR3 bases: TGTGCCAGCAGAGAAGTGGGGGCCCTGAACACTGAAGCTTTCTTT.

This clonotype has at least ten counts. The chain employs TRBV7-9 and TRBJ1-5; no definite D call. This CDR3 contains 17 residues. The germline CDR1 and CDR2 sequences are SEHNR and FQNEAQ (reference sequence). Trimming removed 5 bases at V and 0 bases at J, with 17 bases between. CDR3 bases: TGTGCCAGCAGCCAGAGTGGAGGACCAACTAGCAATCAGCCCCAGCATTTT. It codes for CASSQSGGPTSNQPQHF.

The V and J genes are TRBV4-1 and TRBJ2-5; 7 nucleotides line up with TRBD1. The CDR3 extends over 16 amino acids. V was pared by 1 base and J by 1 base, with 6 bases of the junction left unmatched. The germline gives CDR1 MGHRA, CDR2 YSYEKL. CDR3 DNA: TGCGCCAGCAGCCAAGGGACCAGGGGGTTCCAAGAGACCCAGTACTTC. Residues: CASSQGTRGFQETQYF.

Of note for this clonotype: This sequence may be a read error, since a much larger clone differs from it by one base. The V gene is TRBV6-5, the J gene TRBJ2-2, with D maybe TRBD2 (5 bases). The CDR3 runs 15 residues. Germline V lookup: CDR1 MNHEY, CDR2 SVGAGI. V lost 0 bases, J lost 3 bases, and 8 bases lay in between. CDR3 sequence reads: CASSYSTGDTGELFF. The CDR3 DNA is TGTGCCAGCAGTTACTCGACCGGGGACACCGGGGAGCTGTTTTTT.

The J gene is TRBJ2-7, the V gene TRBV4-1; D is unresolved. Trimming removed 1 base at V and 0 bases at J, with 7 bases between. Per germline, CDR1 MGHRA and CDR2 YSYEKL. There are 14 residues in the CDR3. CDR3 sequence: CASSQVVNSYEQYF. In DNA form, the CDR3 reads TGCGCCAGCAGCCAAGTGGTGAACTCCTACGAGCAGTACTTC.